The clone carrying this T cell receptor beta chain showed up many times. Its antigen is currently unknown. This sample is part of a study of T cell repertoires in cytomegalovirus infection. TCRdb itself ran the reads through MiXCR, one entry per CDR3 protein. The sample yields 650,000 to 900,000 distinct CDR3 sequences, about 31% seen once. V was trimmed by 0 bases and J by 4 bases, leaving 6 bases between them. Germline CDR1 and CDR2: MNHNS and SASEGT. This CDR3 region has 13 residues. The V call is TRBV6-1, the J call TRBJ1-1; no firm D call. Sample: cultured CD8+ T cells from PBMCs, taken from culture after CMV antigen stimulation. The TCR originated in a human donor in good health (CMV status not recorded). Some clones in this sample may be carry-over from other donors' samples. Here the CDR3 DNA reads TGTGCCAGCAGTGAAGCGCCGGGCACTGAAGCTTTCTTT. This codes for CASSEAPGTEAFF.